This is a list of T cell receptor beta chains from one sample in a study of cytomegalovirus exposure and HLA in healthy donors. Generated by immunoSEQ multiplex PCR, the TCRdb table keeps only in-frame clones and is missing some. The sample contains approximately 110,000 clones, around three quarters of which appear only once. The sequencing input was PBMCs. These receptors all stem from a woman in her thirties or forties in good health and CMV-seropositive. Each CDR3 is given with its conserved first and last residue. Each record gives: D gene, J gene, V gene, clone size, CDR3 DNA, CDR3 protein. A D gene is named only where the DNA matches it firmly. Not all rows give a size; the values are once, few, many and, for expanded clones, a class.

>NA|TRBJ1-1|TRBV5-6|few
TGTGCCAGCAGCTATAGCAGGGCCCCCGTGAACACTGAAGCTTTCTTT
CASSYSRAPVNTEAFF
>NA|TRBJ2-7|TRBV15|NA
TGTGCCACCAGCAGAGATCTTACCTACGAGCAGTACTTC
CATSRDLTYEQYF
>TRBD2|TRBJ2-1|TRBV19|NA
TGTGCCAGTAGTATTGAGGCGGGAGGAGATGAGCAGTTCTTC
CASSIEAGGDEQFF
>TRBD1|TRBJ2-1|TRBV6-5|NA
TGTGCCAGCAGTCCCCCCGGGACAGGGAATGAGCAGTTCTTC
CASSPPGTGNEQFF
>NA|TRBJ1-2|TRBV7-9|NA
TGTGCCAGCAGCGACACGAGCGGCTATGGCTACACCTTC
CASSDTSGYGYTF
>NA|TRBJ2-1|TRBV4-1|once
TGCGCCAGCAGCCATTACGGACTAATCTCCTACAATGAGCAGTTCTTC
CASSHYGLISYNEQFF
>TRBD1|TRBJ2-7|TRBV11-1|many
TGTGCCAGCAGCTCGGACAGGGCGGAGCAATGGGCCGAGCAGTACTTC
CASSSDRAEQWAEQYF
>NA|TRBJ1-5|TRBV11-2|NA
TGTGCCAGCAGCATAATAGGGGGCAATCAGCCCCAGCATTTT
CASSIIGGNQPQHF
>NA|TRBJ2-1|TRBV5-4|NA
TGTGCCAGCAGCTTGGGACCCGGAGAGCACAATGAGCAGTTCTTC
CASSLGPGEHNEQFF
>NA|TRBJ1-5|TRBV5-6|NA
TGTGCCAGCAGTTCTTACAGGGTTGGCAATCAGCCCCAGCATTTT
CASSSYRVGNQPQHF
>NA|TRBJ2-3|TRBV28|NA
TGTGCCAGCGGTTCCCCCCGGTCGGCGGCTAGCACAGATACGCAGTATTTT
CASGSPRSAASTDTQYF
>TRBD1|TRBJ1-1|TRBV27|NA
TGTGCCAGCAGGGACAGGAGAATGAACACTGAAGCTTTCTTT
CASRDRRMNTEAFF
>TRBD1|TRBJ1-1|TRBV11-2|few
TGTGCCAGCAGCTCCTCAGGGGGCCAGGACACTGAAGCTTTCTTT
CASSSSGGQDTEAFF
>TRBD1|TRBJ1-1|TRBV6-5|NA
TGTGCCAGCAGTTACCCGACCAACAGGGGGCCTGAAGCTTTCTTT
CASSYPTNRGPEAFF
>TRBD2|TRBJ2-7|TRBV6-1|NA
TGTGCCAGCAGTCTTACTAGCGGAGTTGCCTACGAGCAGTACTTC
CASSLTSGVAYEQYF
>NA|TRBJ2-7|TRBV28|NA
TGTGCCAGCAGCCTACAGGGAAACGAGCAGTACTTC
CASSLQGNEQYF
>NA|TRBJ1-1|TRBV7-3|few
TGTGCCAGCAGCTTACTATCTGCTCAGGAAACTGAAGCTTTCTTT
CASSLLSAQETEAFF
>NA|TRBJ2-1|TRBV2|NA
TGTGCCAGCAGTACTCTCTACAATGAGCAGTTCTTC
CASSTLYNEQFF
>NA|TRBJ1-2|TRBV11-2|NA
TGTGCCAGCAGCTCCCGGGATTTGTATGGCTACACCTTC
CASSSRDLYGYTF
>NA|TRBJ1-3|TRBV28|NA
TGTGCCAGCAGTTTCAATAGCGGGGGGTACTCTGGAAACACCATATATTTT
CASSFNSGGYSGNTIYF
>NA|TRBJ2-7|TRBV5-3|NA
TGTGCCAGAAAGGGAAGTACAGGCTTCCCCTACGAGCAGTACTTC
CARKGSTGFPYEQYF
>NA|TRBJ1-1|TRBV7-2|NA
TGTGCCAGCAGCTTCTTGCAGGGTCTGACTGAAGCTTTCTTT
CASSFLQGLTEAFF
>NA|TRBJ2-5|TRBV27|NA
TGTGCCAGCAGCCTAGGCCGGGGAGAGCAAGAGACCCAGTACTTC
CASSLGRGEQETQYF
>NA|TRBJ2-7|TRBV5-4|NA
TGTGCCAGCAGCTCGACTACCGAGCAGTACTTC
CASSSTTEQYF
>NA|TRBJ2-5|TRBV2|NA
TGTGCCAGCAGTGAGAGAATCGGACTAGAGACCCAGTACTTC
CASSERIGLETQYF
>NA|TRBJ1-1|TRBV4-1|NA
TGCGCCAGCAGCCAACCGCTGGGGGCGGGTGAAGCTTTCTTT
CASSQPLGAGEAFF
>NA|TRBJ2-3|TRBV9|NA
TGTGCCAGCAGCGTTGACGGGGTAAGCACAGATACGCAGTATTTT
CASSVDGVSTDTQYF
>NA|TRBJ1-6|TRBV30|NA
TGTGCCTGGAGTGTACCAGGGACCCGGGGGTATTCACCCCTCCACTTT
CAWSVPGTRGYSPLHF
>TRBD1|TRBJ2-1|TRBV2|NA
TGTGCCAGCAGGGTTGGACAGGGACGCTCCTACAATGAGCAGTTCTTC
CASRVGQGRSYNEQFF
>TRBD2|TRBJ2-1|TRBV9|NA
TGTGCCAGCAGCGGAGCCGGGGGGATCTCCTACAATGAGCAGTTCTTC
CASSGAGGISYNEQFF
>NA|TRBJ2-2|TRBV9|NA
TGTGCCAGCAGCGTAGTCGGGGCCGGGGAGCTGTTTTTT
CASSVVGAGELFF
>TRBD2|TRBJ2-1|TRBV28|NA
TGTGCCAGCAGTCCCCTGGGGCTAGCGGGAGGCAATGAGCAGTTCTTC
CASSPLGLAGGNEQFF
>NA|TRBJ2-7|TRBV7-2|NA
TGTGCCAGCAGCTTTGCGGGGGCCGAGCAGTACTTC
CASSFAGAEQYF
>NA|TRBJ2-1|TRBV19|NA
TGTGCCAGTACCCAAACGCCTAGACTAAATGAGCAGTTCTTC
CASTQTPRLNEQFF
>NA|TRBJ1-2|TRBV18|NA
TGTGCCAGCTCACCATTAGACAGCAATCAAAACTATGGCTACACCTTC
CASSPLDSNQNYGYTF
>NA|TRBJ2-7|TRBV6-5|NA
TGTGCCAGCAGTCAGGGGAGAATGGGCGAGCAGTACTTC
CASSQGRMGEQYF
>TRBD2|TRBJ2-7|TRBV6-5|NA
TGTGCCAGCAGTTACTCTATACTAGCGGGAGTAGCTGAGCAGTACTTC
CASSYSILAGVAEQYF
>TRBD1|TRBJ2-2|TRBV4-2|NA
TGTGCCAGCAGCCATCCCCAGGGGGCAAACGGGGAGCTGTTTTTT
CASSHPQGANGELFF
>NA|TRBJ1-5|TRBV5-6|once
TGTGCCAGCAGCTTGGGCGGATATAGCAATCAGCCCCAGCATTTT
CASSLGGYSNQPQHF
>TRBD1|TRBJ1-1|TRBV30|NA
TGTGCCTGGAGCAAAAATGCCGGGACAGGGGGCACTGAAGCTTTCTTT
CAWSKNAGTGGTEAFF
>NA|TRBJ2-7|TRBV28|NA
TGTGCCAGCAGTTTAGGGGGCAGCCGCTCCTACGAGCAGTACTTC
CASSLGGSRSYEQYF
>TRBD2|TRBJ2-5|TRBV28|few
TGTGCCAGCAGTTTGGGCGGGAGTGTGGTAAAGACCCAGTACTTC
CASSLGGSVVKTQYF
>NA|TRBJ1-1|TRBV10-3|few
TGTGCCATCAGTGTGCGGGGCGAGGTGAACACTGAAGCTTTCTTT
CAISVRGEVNTEAFF
>NA|TRBJ2-1|TRBV5-1|NA
TGCGCCAGCAGCGTAGGGGGACCGAACTCAGAGCAGTTCTTC
CASSVGGPNSEQFF
>TRBD2|TRBJ2-1|TRBV5-1|NA
TGCGCCAGCAGCCGAGTTAGCGGGATAGGCAATGAGCAGTTCTTC
CASSRVSGIGNEQFF
>NA|TRBJ1-2|TRBV9|NA
TGTGCCAGCAGCGTAACAGCCTATGGCTACACCTTC
CASSVTAYGYTF
>NA|TRBJ1-1|TRBV5-5|few
TGTGCCAGCAGCTCCCAGTTGTGGAACACTGAAGCTTTCTTT
CASSSQLWNTEAFF
>TRBD2|TRBJ2-2|TRBV5-4|NA
TGTGCCAGCAGCGTGGGACTAGCGGCGAACACCGGGGAGCTGTTTTTT
CASSVGLAANTGELFF
>TRBD2|TRBJ2-1|TRBV4-2|NA
TGTGCCAGCAGCCTTCGAGCGGGAGGGCCAGCCCATGAGCAGTTCTTC
CASSLRAGGPAHEQFF
>NA|TRBJ1-1|TRBV6-1|NA
TGTGCCAGCAGTGAAGGTGGGGGGAGGAACACTGAAGCTTTCTTT
CASSEGGGRNTEAFF
>NA|TRBJ2-5|TRBV7-9|once
TGTGCCAGCAGGCCCACGGGACAAGAGACCCAGTACTTC
CASRPTGQETQYF
>TRBD2|TRBJ2-6|TRBV7-9|NA
TGTGCCAGCAGCTTAGGGACTAGCGGGAGTGGGGCCAACGTCCTGACTTTC
CASSLGTSGSGANVLTF
>NA|TRBJ2-7|TRBV6-1|NA
TGTGCCAGCCGCTATCTGGACACTGGAGCCTACGAGCAGTACTTC
CASRYLDTGAYEQYF
>NA|TRBJ1-4|TRBV6-5|once
TGTGCCAGCAGTTCGGGGGATGCAACTAATGAAAAACTGTTTTTT
CASSSGDATNEKLFF
>NA|TRBJ2-6|TRBV9|NA
TGTGCCAGCAGGCGCTCTGGGGCCAACGTCCTGACTTTC
CASRRSGANVLTF
>TRBD1|TRBJ1-1|TRBV19|NA
TGTGCCAGTAGTCGCACGACAGGGCCTGTGAACACTGAAGCTTTCTTT
CASSRTTGPVNTEAFF
>NA|TRBJ1-5|TRBV4-1|NA
TGCGCCAGCAGCCAAGATTTCCCAGGAAATAGCAATCAGCCCCAGCATTTT
CASSQDFPGNSNQPQHF
>NA|TRBJ1-5|TRBV29-1|NA
TGCAGCGTTGGCGGGGGTGGAAATCAGCCCCAGCATTTT
CSVGGGGNQPQHF
>NA|TRBJ2-2|TRBV5-5|few
TGTGCCAGCAGCTTTGGCCGGAGCCCCGGGGAGCTGTTTTTT
CASSFGRSPGELFF
>TRBD2|TRBJ2-1|TRBV9|NA
TGTGCCAGCAGCCTAAGGGACGGGGTTAGCGGGAGACATCACAATGAGCAGTTCTTC
CASSLRDGVSGRHHNEQFF